What follows describes a single T cell receptor (beta chain). This sample was included in a study of blood T cell repertoires in COVID-19. As for the study in general: Acute-phase and convalescent COVID-19 samples originated in the United States, Italy and Spain. From T cells, B-cell-depleted T cells, or PBMCs came the material, which was cDNA or gDNA.

TCRdb keeps only in-frame clones here, not all; method: immunoSEQ multiplex PCR. The sample has approximately 350,000 clones; roughly 89% are singletons. After removal of 7 bases from V and 0 bases from J, the junction contained 20 bases not matched to a gene. The CDR3 runs 19 residues. Germline CDR1 and CDR2: SQVTM and ANQGSEA. What was sequenced was peripheral blood. This TCR was sampled from a woman aged 18 to 35 who had recovered from COVID-19. The chain couples TRBV29-1 to TRBJ2-3; 9 nucleotides match TRBD2. DNA of the CDR3: TGCAGCGCCAATCTCGCGGTAGCGGGAGTGCTAACTAGCACAGATACGCAGTATTTT. It codes for CSANLAVAGVLTSTDTQYF.